The clone carrying this T cell receptor beta chain was recorded at least ten times. Antigen specificity is unknown. The sorted libraries drew on fewer than 1.1 million T cells that were CD4+ or CD8+. Germline CDR1 reads MNHEY; CDR2 reads SMNVEV (reference sequence). V lost 6 bases and J 5 bases, leaving 13 bases between the germline ends. The CDR3 extends over 13 amino acids. As for the cDNA, it was generated by 5'RACE with 10-nucleotide random UMIs. TCRdb used MiXCR to reprocess the 5' RACE reads, holding one entry per CDR3 protein. The data contain around 20,000 distinct CDR3 sequences, roughly 6.2% of them seen just once; the ten biggest clones take up 40% to 45%. This sample was included in a study of neurological immune-mediated disorders. Study conclusions and caveats: Among expanded clones, no CDR3 amino acid sequences were shared across subjects, a pattern suggesting private repertoires in all groups.

The J gene is TRBJ1-1, the V gene TRBV27, with D perhaps TRBD1 (5 bases). The receptor was isolated from a man aged 18 to 29 in good health. What was sequenced was CD8+ T cells from blood. The chain's CDR3 is CASRAGGGTEAFF. In DNA, the CDR3 is TGTGCCAGCAGAGCGGGGGGAGGTACTGAAGCTTTCTTT.